The T cell receptor (beta chain) under discussion was sequenced for a study of blood T cell repertoires in COVID-19. Across the whole study: Samples came from the United States, Italy and Spain, spanning acute and convalescent COVID-19. PBMCs, B-cell-depleted T cells, or T cells were the source of the cDNA or gDNA that made up the material.

The CDR3 is made up of 14 amino acids. Trimming took off 7 bases at V and 3 bases at J, with 12 bases between the two ends. The germline V gene has CDR1 SNHLY and CDR2 FYNNEI. Method: immunoSEQ multiplex PCR; TCRdb's copy keeps in-frame clones and lacks some. The table records under 200,000 clones, around four fifths of them present only once. This sequence was found in a woman aged 55-69 years with acute or convalescent COVID-19. The V and J genes are TRBV2 and TRBJ2-2; possibly TRBD2 for D (6 bases). The sequenced sample consisted of peripheral blood. CDR3 in DNA: TGTGCCAGCACCCGAAGGAGGGACACCGGGGAGCTGTTTTTT. Protein product: CASTRRRDTGELFF.